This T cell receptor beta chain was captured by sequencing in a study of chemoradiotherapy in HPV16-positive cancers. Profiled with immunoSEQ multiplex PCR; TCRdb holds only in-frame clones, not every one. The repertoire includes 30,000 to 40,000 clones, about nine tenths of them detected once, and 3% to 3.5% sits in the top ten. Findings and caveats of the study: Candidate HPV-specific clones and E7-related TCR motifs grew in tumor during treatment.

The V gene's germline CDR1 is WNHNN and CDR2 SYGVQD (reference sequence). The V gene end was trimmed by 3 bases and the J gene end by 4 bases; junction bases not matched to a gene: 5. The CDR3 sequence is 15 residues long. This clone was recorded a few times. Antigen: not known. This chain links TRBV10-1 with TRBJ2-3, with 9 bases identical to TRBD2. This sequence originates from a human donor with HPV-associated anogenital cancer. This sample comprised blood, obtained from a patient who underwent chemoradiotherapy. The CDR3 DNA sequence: TGCGCCAGCAGTGATCATAGCGGGGGCGCAGATACGCAGTATTTT. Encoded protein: CASSDHSGGADTQYF.